These 30 T cell receptor beta chains came from one sample sequenced in a study of CD8+CD57+ T cells in acquired aplastic anemia. Before being chosen for sequencing, patients had shown CD8+CD57+ cell expansion by flow cytometry. TCR beta VDJ and CDR3 profiling used genomic DNA as template. TCRdb independently ran MiXCR on the reads; one entry per CDR3 protein. Of approximately 220,000 distinct CDR3 sequences in the sample, roughly 50% were seen once. Sequencing used sorted CD4+, CD8+, or CD8+CD57+ T cells (not recorded which) from PBMCs. The receptors derive from a human donor with aplastic anemia.

This clonotype was recorded many times. The J gene is TRBJ2-7, the V gene TRBV6-1; TRBD1 aligns across 7 bases. This CDR3 has 12 residues. V shed 4 bases and J 10 bases; nucleotides not matched to a gene: 7. CDR1 and CDR2 (germline): MNHNS, SASEGT. The CDR3 region has the DNA TGTGCCAGCAGTGTTCTAGGGGGCGGACAGTACTTC. It codes for CASSVLGGGQYF.

This clonotype was picked up a small number of times. The chain joins TRBV6-4 to TRBJ1-4; TRBD1 matches at 7 bases. Losses at the gene ends were 2 bases for V and 4 bases for J; bases not matched to a gene: 10. The germline V gene has CDR1 MRHNA and CDR2 SNTAGT. This CDR3 has 17 amino acids. CDR3 DNA: TGTGCCAGCAGTGACAAGGGACAGCCCACCCTTAATGAAAAACTGTTTTTT. It codes for CASSDKGQPTLNEKLFF.

The table lists this clonotype with many counts. The chain joins TRBV6-5 to TRBJ1-5; D gene ambiguous. V dropped 0 bases and J dropped 7 bases, with 13 bases sitting between them. From germline, CDR1 is MNHEY and CDR2 SVGAGI. This CDR3 has 15 amino acids. The CDR3 loop is CASSYSKREGQPQHF. DNA of the CDR3: TGTGCCAGCAGTTACTCGAAGAGGGAAGGACAGCCCCAGCATTTT.

This clonotype was observed many times. The chain joins TRBV19 to TRBJ1-5, with no clear D. The CDR3 length is 13 residues. V was pared by 3 bases and J by 5 bases, with 8 bases between. Germline V gives CDR1 LNHDA, CDR2 SQIVND (reference sequence). The CDR3 region is CASSMGNDQPQHF. The CDR3 coding sequence is TGTGCCAGTAGTATGGGGAACGATCAGCCCCAGCATTTT.

This clonotype was seen ten or more times. The rearrangement joins TRBV6-4 to TRBJ1-6; D uncertain. Germline V gene sequence: CDR1 MRHNA, CDR2 SNTAGT. V lost 3 bases and J lost 11, with 5 bases in between. This CDR3 region has 11 residues. The CDR3, as DNA: TGTGCCAGCAGTGATTGTGCACCCCTCCACTTT. Translating gives CASSDCAPLHF.

On this clonotype itself: This clone may be a read error of a much larger clone one base away. The chain recombines TRBV7-2 with TRBJ2-1, with D perhaps TRBD1 (6 bases). With 5 bases removed from V and 10 bases from J, the gap between germline ends came to 18 bases. The germline gives CDR1 SGHTA, CDR2 FQGNSA. The CDR3 has 14 residues. CDR3 loop: CASSIQGSPYEQFF. DNA for the CDR3: TGTGCCAGCAGCATACAGGGTTCCCCCTACGAGCAGTTCTTC. Combining the CDR3 with reference TRBV7-2 and TRBJ2-1 gives the whole variable domain GAGVSQSPSNKVTEKGKDVELRCDPISGHTALYWYRQSLGQGLEFLIYFQGNSAPDKSGLPSDRFSAERTGGSVSTLTIQRTQQEDSAVYLCASSIQGSPYEQFFGPGTRLTVL.

This clonotype was counted at least ten times. V usage is TRBV4-1 and J usage is TRBJ2-7, with 8 nucleotides matching TRBD1. CDR1 MGHRA and CDR2 YSYEKL come from the germline V gene. Losses at the gene ends were 1 base for V and 3 bases for J; bases not matched to a gene: 5. The CDR3 consists of 15 residues. The CDR3 nucleotides are TGCGCCAGCAGCCAAGCAGGGGGCGAGAGCTACGAGCAGTACTTC. Its translation: CASSQAGGESYEQYF.

The CDR3 coding sequence is TGTGCCAGCAGGGTCATGAACAGCAAGGATGGCTACACCTTC. It is translated as CASRVMNSKDGYTF. The rearrangement links TRBV2 to TRBJ1-2, with D hard to call. Trimming shortened V by 6 bases and J by 6 bases, and 17 bases separated the two germline ends. The CDR3 consists of 14 residues. Per germline, CDR1 SNHLY and CDR2 FYNNEI. The whole variable domain, remainder taken from reference TRBV2 and TRBJ1-2, is EPEVTQTPSHQVTQMGQEVILRCVPISNHLYFYWYRQILGQKVEFLVSFYNNEISEKSEIFDDQFSVERPDGSNFTLKIRSTKLEDSAMYFCASRVMNSKDGYTFGSGTRLTVV.

In DNA form, the CDR3 reads TGTGCCAGTAGGGTACAGGGAGAGGACTGTAATTCACCCCTCCACTTT. Its protein product is CASRVQGEDCNSPLHF. The chain combines TRBV19 with TRBJ1-6, with D maybe TRBD1 (6 bases). CDR1 is LNHDA, CDR2 SQIVND, per germline (reference sequence). This CDR3 is 16 amino acids long. Trimming took 6 bases from V and 6 from J, leaving 18 bases between them. Looking up the rest from reference TRBV19 and TRBJ1-6 gives the full variable domain: DGGITQSPKYLFRKEGQNVTLSCEQNLNHDAMYWYRQDPGQGLRLIYYSQIVNDFQKGDIAEGYSVSREKKESFPLTVTSAQKNPTAFYLCASRVQGEDCNSPLHFGNGTRLTVT.

The rearrangement joins TRBV28 to TRBJ2-7, with D maybe TRBD2 (5 bases). Germline loops: CDR1 MDHEN, CDR2 SYDVKM. Trimming left V 5 bases short and J 5 bases short, with 16 bases between. CDR3 length: 14 residues. The CDR3 here is CASSKVEGSDEQYF. DNA of the CDR3: TGTGCCAGCAGTAAGGTAGAGGGTTCTGACGAGCAGTACTTC.

In the case of this clonotype: One base away lies a much larger clone, so this may be a sequencing read error. The rearrangement links TRBV6-6 to TRBJ1-2, with D hard to call. The length of the CDR3 is 11 residues. Per germline, CDR1 MNHNY and CDR2 SVGAGI (reference sequence). The germline V and J ends were trimmed by 5 bases and 6 bases, with 7 bases remaining between them. This CDR3 is CASSPPNGYTF. Written as DNA, the CDR3 is TGTGCCAGCAGTCCCCCTAATGGCTACACCTTC.

The chain carries TRBV9 and TRBJ1-6, with a weak D call TRBD1 (5 bases). Germline CDR1 is SGDLS and CDR2 is YYNGEE. The CDR3 spans 13 residues. V was trimmed by 0 bases and J by 8 bases, leaving 6 bases between them. CDR3 nucleotides: TGTGCCAGCAGCGTAGCGGGGGATTCACCCCTCCACTTT. As protein: CASSVAGDSPLHF.

The gene calls are TRBV27 and TRBJ1-1; D ambiguous. Germline CDR1 MNHEY, CDR2 SMNVEV (reference sequence). The V end lost 3 bases, the J end lost 0 bases, and 17 bases lay between the germline ends. This CDR3 contains 17 residues. The CDR3 reads CASSFRPLQIMNTEAFF. In DNA, the CDR3 is TGTGCCAGCAGTTTCCGTCCCCTCCAAATCATGAACACTGAAGCTTTCTTT.

This clonotype was observed a few times. This chain joins TRBV6-1 and TRBJ2-4; TRBD2 might be the D (7 bases). V shed 0 bases and J shed 3 bases, with 15 bases lying between them. Germline V gene lookup returns CDR1 MNHNS and CDR2 SASEGT. CDR3 length equals 17 residues. The CDR3 DNA reads TGTGCCAGCAGTGAAGCAGGGGGGGTTACTGGCAAAAACATTCAGTACTTC. Protein: CASSEAGGVTGKNIQYF.

To note about this clonotype: This may be a read error, as it is one base from a much larger clone. The chain combines TRBV3-1 with TRBJ1-1, with D tentatively TRBD1 (5 bases). The CDR3 has 15 residues. Germline CDR1 and CDR2: LGHDT and YNNKEL (reference sequence). Trimming shortened V by 0 bases and J by 4 bases, and 12 bases separated the two germline ends. DNA of the CDR3: TGTGCCAGCAGCCAAGATTGGGGGAAGGGCACTGAAGCTTTCTTT. Translated, it gives CASSQDWGKGTEAFF.

This clonotype occurred a few times. The chain combines TRBV7-2 with TRBJ2-3; 7 positions agree with TRBD2. CDR1 SGHTA and CDR2 FQGNSA come from the germline V gene. The CDR3 is made up of 15 amino acids. V lost 1 base to trimming and J lost 3 bases; unmatched junction nucleotides: 4. The DNA for the CDR3 is TGTGCCAGCAGCTTAGTGGGGGGGACTACAGATACGCAGTATTTT. This translates into CASSLVGGTTDTQYF.

Remarks on this clonotype: Germline and junction disagree at one end, which may indicate a read error. The chain employs TRBV6-1 and TRBJ1-5; D is perhaps TRBD1 (6 bases). The CDR3 consists of 19 residues. Germline CDR1 is MNHNS and CDR2 is SASEGT. CDR3 sequence (DNA): TGTGCCAGCAGTAGCCGGACAGCCGGCCTTCTTGATAGCAATCAGCCCCGGCATTTT. Translating gives CASSSRTAGLLDSNQPRHF.

The J gene is TRBJ2-6, the V gene TRBV24-1; TRBD1 is a possible D gene (5 bases). The CDR3 runs to 14 residues. The germline V gene has CDR1 KGHDR and CDR2 SFDVKD. V lost 5 bases and J lost 3, with 7 bases in between. The CDR3 bases are TGTGCCACCAGTGTAGGGGTTGGGGCCAACGTCCTGACTTTC. The encoded protein is CATSVGVGANVLTF.

The chain recombines TRBV14 with TRBJ2-3; D is unclear. Per the germline V gene, CDR1 is SGHDN and CDR2 is FVKESK. The CDR3 totals 14 residues. The germline V and J ends were trimmed by 4 bases and 6 bases, with 14 bases remaining between them. CDR3 amino acids: CASSPPVVPDTQYF. CDR3 DNA sequence: TGTGCCAGCAGCCCCCCAGTGGTCCCGGATACGCAGTATTTT.

This rearrangement joins TRBV15 to TRBJ1-6; 7 bases are shared with TRBD1. V lost 2 bases, J lost 7 bases, and 8 bases stayed unmatched. The CDR3 is 16 amino acids. Germline V gene sequence: CDR1 LNHNV, CDR2 YYDKDF (reference sequence). DNA for the CDR3: TGTGCCACCAGCAGACATACGACAGGGATCAATTCACCCCTCCACTTT. As protein: CATSRHTTGINSPLHF.

This chain joins TRBV5-1 and TRBJ1-6; TRBD1 aligns across 9 bases. Germline lookup yields CDR1 SGHRS and CDR2 YFSETQ. The J segment lost 10 bases and the V segment lost 4 bases, leaving 9 bases of the junction unmatched. CDR3 length: 15 amino acids. The CDR3 region has the DNA TGCGCCAGCAGCGCAACGGACAGGGGCGGATCACCCCTCCACTTT. The encoded protein is CASSATDRGGSPLHF.

This clonotype appeared a few times. The chain joins TRBV7-2 to TRBJ2-5; D unresolved. From germline, CDR1 is SGHTA and CDR2 FQGNSA. This CDR3 contains 14 residues. Trimming cost V 3 bases and J 0 bases, with 8 bases left between them. The CDR3 region is CASSFSLYQETQYF. The CDR3 DNA is TGTGCCAGCAGCTTCTCCCTGTACCAAGAGACCCAGTACTTC.

As to this clonotype: A junction boundary mismatches the germline segment, possibly from a read error. This chain links TRBV10-3 with TRBJ1-3, with D perhaps matching TRBD1 (5 bases). Germline CDR1 is ENHRY and CDR2 is SYGVKD. This CDR3 is 15 amino acids long. CDR3 protein: CATRRSGRGGNTICF. CDR3 coding DNA: TGTGCCACCAGACGGTCAGGGAGGGGTGGAAACACCATATGTTTT.

This clonotype occurred many times. CDR3: CASSQESGVGYGYTF. The DNA of the CDR3 is TGCGCCAGCAGCCAAGAATCAGGTGTAGGCTATGGCTACACCTTC. V and J are TRBV4-1 and TRBJ1-2; no clear D. The CDR3 spans 15 residues. Trimming took off 0 bases at V and 4 bases at J, with 12 bases between the two ends. Germline CDR1 is MGHRA and CDR2 is YSYEKL.

The chain joins TRBV20-1 to TRBJ2-3; 10 bases are shared with TRBD2. Looked up from germline, CDR1 is DFQATT and CDR2 is SNEGSKA (reference sequence). CDR3 size: 15 residues. V lost 1 base, J lost 1 base, and 2 bases stayed unmatched. DNA for the CDR3: TGCAGTGCTAGAGGAGGACTAGCGGGCACAGATACGCAGTATTTT. Translation: CSARGGLAGTDTQYF.

In its sample, this clonotype was seen many times. This chain joins TRBV7-9 and TRBJ2-3, with 7 bases that match TRBD2. Germline loops: CDR1 SEHNR, CDR2 FQNEAQ (reference sequence). The CDR3 loop spans 17 amino acids. J lost 0 bases, V lost 3 bases, and 9 bases had no gene match. CDR3 protein: CASSFRGEYLSTDTQYF. The DNA of the CDR3 is TGTGCCAGCAGCTTTCGGGGGGAATACCTAAGCACAGATACGCAGTATTTT.

The chain joins TRBV19 to TRBJ2-6; D might be TRBD1 (8 bases). This CDR3 is 13 amino acids long. V was cut by 5 bases and J by 11 bases, with 13 bases left in between. CDR1 is LNHDA and CDR2 is SQIVND in the germline V gene (reference sequence). For the CDR3, the DNA is TGTGCCAGTAGTCAACAGGGGGGGGACGTCCTGACTTTC. Translation: CASSQQGGDVLTF.

This chain links TRBV6-5 with TRBJ1-1; a possible D gene is TRBD1 (5 bases). The CDR3 runs 11 residues. Germline V CDR1 and CDR2: MNHEY, SVGAGI. Between the trimmed V and J ends, which lost 0 bases and 12 bases, there was a span of 8 bases. The CDR3 nucleotides are TGTGCCAGCAGTTACTCGGGGGGGTCTTTCTTT. It codes for CASSYSGGSFF.

On this clonotype: This likely stems from a read error, as it lies one base from a far larger clone. The chain has TRBV6-6 and TRBJ2-7; 7 bases agree with TRBD1. Germline V gene data show CDR1 as MNHNY and CDR2 as SVGAGI (reference sequence). V was clipped by 5 bases and J by 2 bases; unmatched bases: 6. The CDR3 spans 14 residues. Written as DNA, the CDR3 is TGTGCCAGCAGTCCCGGACAGGAGGCCTACGAGCAGTACTTC. Translation gives CASSPGQEAYEQYF.

The chain has TRBV19 and TRBJ2-7; TRBD1 or TRBD2 may be the D gene (5 bases each). Germline V gene lookup returns CDR1 LNHDA and CDR2 SQIVND (reference sequence). Trimming removed 4 bases at V and 3 bases at J, with 10 bases between. The CDR3 totals 13 residues. CDR3 residues: CASSTKGSYEQYF. CDR3 coding DNA: TGTGCCAGTAGTACGAAGGGGAGCTACGAGCAGTACTTC.